This T cell receptor (beta chain) emerged from a study of blood T cells in healthy people across ages. A second PCR, run for about 6 to 11 cycles, used a sample-barcoded 5' primer plus a J-beta primer mix. The template-switch adaptor was a 5' adaptor with 12 random nucleotides. It tagged each cDNA molecule. All samples yielded 3 million or more CDR3-containing paired-end reads. TCRdb ran MiXCR on the 5' RACE reads and lists one entry per CDR3 protein. Here the sample spans about 1.6 million distinct CDR3 sequences, approximately 32% being singletons. Germline V gene sequence: CDR1 MGHRA, CDR2 YSYEKL. This CDR3 region has 17 residues. Trimming removed 0 bases from V and 3 bases from J, with 18 bases in between. Study conclusions and caveats: For the donors, CMV status was unknown and possibly confounded expanded clonotype changes. Per million T cells, TCR beta diversity dropped about linearly as age rose.

Notes on this clonotype: The antigen remains undetermined.

The chain recombines TRBV4-1 with TRBJ2-7; possibly TRBD1 for D (6 bases). The sequencing input was blood. This TCR derives from a woman between 25 and 40 years old in good health. CDR3 in DNA: TGCGCCAGCAGCCAAGATTCTAGGACAGCCATGTACTACGAGCAGTACTTC. Translation: CASSQDSRTAMYYEQYF.